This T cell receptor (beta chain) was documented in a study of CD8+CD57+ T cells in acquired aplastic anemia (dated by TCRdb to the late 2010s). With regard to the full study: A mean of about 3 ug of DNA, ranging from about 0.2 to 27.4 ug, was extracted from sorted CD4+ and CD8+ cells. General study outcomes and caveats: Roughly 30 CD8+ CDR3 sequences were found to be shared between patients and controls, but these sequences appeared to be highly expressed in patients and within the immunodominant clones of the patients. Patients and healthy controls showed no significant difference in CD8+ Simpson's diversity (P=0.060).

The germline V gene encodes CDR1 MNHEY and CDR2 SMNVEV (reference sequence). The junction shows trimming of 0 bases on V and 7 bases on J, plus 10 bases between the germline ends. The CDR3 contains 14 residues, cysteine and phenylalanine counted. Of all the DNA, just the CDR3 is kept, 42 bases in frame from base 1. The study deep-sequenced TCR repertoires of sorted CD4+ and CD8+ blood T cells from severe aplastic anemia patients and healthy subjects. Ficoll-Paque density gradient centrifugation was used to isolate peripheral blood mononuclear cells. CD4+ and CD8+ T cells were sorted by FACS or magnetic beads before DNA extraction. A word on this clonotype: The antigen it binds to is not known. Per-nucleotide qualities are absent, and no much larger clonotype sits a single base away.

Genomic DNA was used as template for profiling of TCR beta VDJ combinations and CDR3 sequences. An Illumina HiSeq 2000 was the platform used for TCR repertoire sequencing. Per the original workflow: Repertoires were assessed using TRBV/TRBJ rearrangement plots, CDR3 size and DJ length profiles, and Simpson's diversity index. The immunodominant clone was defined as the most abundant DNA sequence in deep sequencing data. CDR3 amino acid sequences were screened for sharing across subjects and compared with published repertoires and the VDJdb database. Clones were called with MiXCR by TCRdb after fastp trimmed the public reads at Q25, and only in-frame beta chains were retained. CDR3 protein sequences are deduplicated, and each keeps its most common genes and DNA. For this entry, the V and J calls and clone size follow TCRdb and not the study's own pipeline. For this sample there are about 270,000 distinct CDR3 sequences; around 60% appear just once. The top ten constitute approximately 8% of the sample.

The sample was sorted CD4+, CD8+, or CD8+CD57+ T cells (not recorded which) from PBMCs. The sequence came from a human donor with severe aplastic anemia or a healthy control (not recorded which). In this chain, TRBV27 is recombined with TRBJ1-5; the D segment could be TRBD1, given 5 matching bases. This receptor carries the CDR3 CASSLSWGGQPQHF. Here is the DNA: TGTGCCAGCAGTTTATCGTGGGGGGGGCAGCCCCAGCATTTT.